What follows describes a single T cell receptor (beta chain). Its recognized antigen is unknown. There are no base qualities to consult, and no much larger clone falls within one base. CDR1 is given as SGHAT and CDR2 as FQNNGV, both from the germline V gene. V sheds 4 bases and J sheds 0 bases, leaving 13 bases between their ends. The CDR3 covers 15 residues, taking in both the cysteine and the phenylalanine. Only the CDR3 DNA stays, 45 bases, in frame from base 1. This entry belongs to a study of neoadjuvant anti-PD-1 for oral cavity cancer (dated by TCRdb to 2020 to 2022). Regarding the complete study: Patients mostly received three to four biweekly doses of nivolumab at 3 mg/kg before curative-intent surgical resection. For patients who did not progress, a fourth nivolumab dose was given around day 43, followed by definitive surgical resection on days 50-56. Under RECIST 1.1, a patient counted as a responder if showing complete response, partial response or stable disease, and as a non-responder if showing progression. The parent correlative cohort had about eleven patients and a response rate of 33%.

The time point label for this specimen denotes: before neoadjuvant nivolumab. Patients had been newly diagnosed with stage II-IVA oral cavity squamous cell carcinoma, and no prior systemic or radiation treatment had been given to the patients. The cohort was composed of patients with HPV-negative, locally advanced oral cavity squamous cell carcinoma. Peripheral blood mononuclear cells were analyzed directly, without maintenance or expansion in culture. The samples were obtained from a longitudinal correlative study of a single-arm phase II trial testing neoadjuvant nivolumab in oral cavity squamous cell carcinoma. Genomic DNA-based TCRbeta sequencing was performed on subject-matched pre- and post-treatment PBMCs and tumors from three responders and three non-responders. Peripheral blood mononuclear cells were collected before nivolumab treatment and again after treatment, at the time of surgery. The Maxwell RSC DNA from Cells kit was used to extract genomic DNA from PBMCs.

The research as a whole found: A higher pretreatment blood Treg/Th17 ratio correlated with both higher pretreatment blood TCRbeta clonality and lower post-treatment tumor TCRbeta clonality. Within PBMCs, T cell clonality (Gini index) was significantly higher in non-responders than responders after neoadjuvant nivolumab. Only three patients per response group were included in the TCR analyses, and larger cohorts for validation were called for by the authors.

For deep sequencing of PBMC libraries, mostly 450 to 500 ng of input genomic DNA was used, and six replicates were run per sample. Following the manufacturer's instructions, the team built TCRbeta libraries using the immunoSEQ hsTCRbeta kit. The completed libraries were mixed into a single pool at 3 nM, then sequenced with an Illumina NovaSeq 6000 S4 flow cell. The source study handled its data this way. The immunoSEQ Analyzer was used for raw data preprocessing and quality control. The analysis was restricted to productive rearrangements, with each unique CDR3 amino acid sequence defining a clonotype. Repertoire clonality was estimated as the Gini-Simpson index, which was computed with the R package tcR. Student's t test was used to compare Gini indices, and Pearson correlation was used to assess associations with tumor size change. Sourced from immuneACCESS, this table was stored by TCRdb with only in-frame sequences that have V and J called. A share of the clones is absent; for the studies checked, an unresolved V gene accounts for under half, and the remainder has no known explanation. The DNA gave D and trimming, while V, J and clone size come from that table. The sample records under 20,000 clones, approximately 79% of which are singletons. The top ten constitute over 2% of the sample.

The sequences come from PBMCs, collected before nivolumab (anti-PD-1) treatment. The TCR comes from a person aged 35 to 85 with oral cavity squamous cell carcinoma. The rearranged chain carries TRBV11-2 and TRBJ2-7; the D gene is not confidently resolved. The bases read TGTGCCAGCAGCTACCACCAGCGACCCTCCTACGAGCAGTACTTC. This translates into CASSYHQRPSYEQYF.